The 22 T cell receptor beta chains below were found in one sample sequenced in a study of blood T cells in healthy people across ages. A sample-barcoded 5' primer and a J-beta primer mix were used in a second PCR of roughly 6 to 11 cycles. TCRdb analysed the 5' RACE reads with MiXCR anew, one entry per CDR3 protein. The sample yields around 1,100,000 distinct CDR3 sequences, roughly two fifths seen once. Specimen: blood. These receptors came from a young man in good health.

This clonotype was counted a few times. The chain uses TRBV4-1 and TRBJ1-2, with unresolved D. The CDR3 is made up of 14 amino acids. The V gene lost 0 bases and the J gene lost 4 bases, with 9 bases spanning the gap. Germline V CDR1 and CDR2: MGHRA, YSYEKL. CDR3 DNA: TGCGCCAGCAGCCAAGATATAAGGGCCTATGGCTACACCTTC. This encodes CASSQDIRAYGYTF.

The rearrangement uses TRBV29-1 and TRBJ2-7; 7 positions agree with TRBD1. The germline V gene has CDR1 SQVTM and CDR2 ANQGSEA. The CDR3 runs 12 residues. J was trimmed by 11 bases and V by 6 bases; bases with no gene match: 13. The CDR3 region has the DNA TGCAGCGTCATCGTCGGGACAGACCCCGAGTACTTC. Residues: CSVIVGTDPEYF.

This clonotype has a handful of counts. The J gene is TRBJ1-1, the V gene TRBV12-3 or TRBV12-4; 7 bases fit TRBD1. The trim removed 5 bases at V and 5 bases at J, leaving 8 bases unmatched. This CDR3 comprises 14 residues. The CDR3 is CASSPETGRTEAFF. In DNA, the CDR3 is TGTGCCAGCAGTCCCGAGACAGGGCGTACTGAAGCTTTCTTT.

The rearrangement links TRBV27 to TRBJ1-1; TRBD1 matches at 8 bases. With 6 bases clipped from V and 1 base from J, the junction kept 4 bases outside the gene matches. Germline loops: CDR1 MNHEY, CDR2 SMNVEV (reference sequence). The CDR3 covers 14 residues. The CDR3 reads CASRTGAGNTEAFF. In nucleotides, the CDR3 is TGTGCCAGCAGGACAGGGGCGGGGAACACTGAAGCTTTCTTT.

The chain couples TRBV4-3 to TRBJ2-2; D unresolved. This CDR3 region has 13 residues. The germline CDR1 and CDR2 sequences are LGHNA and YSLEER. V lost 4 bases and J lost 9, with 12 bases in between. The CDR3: CASSRAKGRELFF. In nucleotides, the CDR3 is TGCGCCAGCAGCCGGGCTAAGGGCAGGGAGCTGTTTTTT.

CDR3 sequence (DNA): TGTGCCAGCAGCTTAAGCGGCCGGGCTGAGCAGTTCTTC. This encodes CASSLSGRAEQFF. The chain has TRBV11-2 and TRBJ2-1; possibly TRBD2 for D (5 bases). In germline, CDR1 is SGHAT, CDR2 FQNNGV. Trimming took 2 bases from V and 9 from J, leaving 11 bases between them. The CDR3 runs 13 residues.

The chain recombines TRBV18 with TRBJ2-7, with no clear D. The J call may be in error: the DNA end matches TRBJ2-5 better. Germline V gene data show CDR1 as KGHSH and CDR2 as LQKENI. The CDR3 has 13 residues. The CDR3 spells CASSTYSEETQYF. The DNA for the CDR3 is TGTGCCAGCTCAACCTACTCCGAAGAGACCCAGTACTTC.

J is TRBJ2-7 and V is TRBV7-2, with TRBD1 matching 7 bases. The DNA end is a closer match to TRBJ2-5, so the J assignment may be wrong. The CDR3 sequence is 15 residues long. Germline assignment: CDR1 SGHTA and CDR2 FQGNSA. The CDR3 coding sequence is TGTGCCAGCAGCTTAGGGGGCAGGGGGCAAGAGACCCAGTACTTC. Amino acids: CASSLGGRGQETQYF.

Written as DNA, the CDR3 is TGTGCCAGCAGTACGGGGGGGGGCATAGATACGCAGTATTTT. It is translated as CASSTGGGIDTQYF. The chain is built from TRBV7-3 and TRBJ2-3, with 8 bases aligning to TRBD2. CDR1 SGHTA and CDR2 FQGTGA come from the germline V gene. There are 14 residues in the CDR3. Unmatched junction bases numbered 7, after V lost 6 bases and J lost 5 bases.

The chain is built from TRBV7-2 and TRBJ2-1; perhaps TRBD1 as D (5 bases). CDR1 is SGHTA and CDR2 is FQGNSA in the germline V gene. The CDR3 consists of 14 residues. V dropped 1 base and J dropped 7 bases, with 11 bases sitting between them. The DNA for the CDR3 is TGTGCCAGCAGCTTAGGGGTCGGACAAAATGAGCAGTTCTTC. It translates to CASSLGVGQNEQFF.

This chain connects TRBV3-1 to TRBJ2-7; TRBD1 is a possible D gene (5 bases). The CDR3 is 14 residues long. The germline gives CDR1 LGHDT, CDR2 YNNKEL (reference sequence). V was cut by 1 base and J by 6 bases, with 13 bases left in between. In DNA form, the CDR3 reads TGTGCCAGCAGCCAAGGGGGCTCAGGCGGCGAGCAGTACTTC. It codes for CASSQGGSGGEQYF.

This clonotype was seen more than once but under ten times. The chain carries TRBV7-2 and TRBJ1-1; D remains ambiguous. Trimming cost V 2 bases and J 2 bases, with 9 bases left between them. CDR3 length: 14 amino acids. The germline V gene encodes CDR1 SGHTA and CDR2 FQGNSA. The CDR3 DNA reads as TGTGCCAGCAGCTTAATAGGAGTTAACACTGAAGCTTTCTTT. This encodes CASSLIGVNTEAFF.

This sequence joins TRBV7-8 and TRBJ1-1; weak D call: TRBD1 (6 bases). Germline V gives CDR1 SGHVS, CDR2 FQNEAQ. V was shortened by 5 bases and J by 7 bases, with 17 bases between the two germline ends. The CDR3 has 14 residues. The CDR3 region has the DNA TGTGCCAGCAGCCCTGTAGGGGGGACGGTTGAAGCTTTCTTT. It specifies CASSPVGGTVEAFF.

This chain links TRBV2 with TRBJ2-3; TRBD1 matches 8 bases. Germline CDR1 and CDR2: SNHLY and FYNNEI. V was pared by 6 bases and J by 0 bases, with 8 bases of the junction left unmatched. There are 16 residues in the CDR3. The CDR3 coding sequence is TGTGCCAGCAGCTGGACAGGGAAGACAAGCACAGATACGCAGTATTTT. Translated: CASSWTGKTSTDTQYF.

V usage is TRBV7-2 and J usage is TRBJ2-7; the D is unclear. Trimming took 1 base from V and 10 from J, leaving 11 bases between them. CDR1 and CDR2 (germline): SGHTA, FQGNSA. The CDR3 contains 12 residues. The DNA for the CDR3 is TGTGCCAGCAGCTTAGAGAGTTTCCGCCAGTACTTC. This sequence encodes CASSLESFRQYF.

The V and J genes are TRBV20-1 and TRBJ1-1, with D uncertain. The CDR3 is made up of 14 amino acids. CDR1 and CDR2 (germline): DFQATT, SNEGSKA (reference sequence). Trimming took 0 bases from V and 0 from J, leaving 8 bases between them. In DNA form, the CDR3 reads TGCAGTGCTAGAGATCCCAGCGTGAACACTGAAGCTTTCTTT. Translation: CSARDPSVNTEAFF.

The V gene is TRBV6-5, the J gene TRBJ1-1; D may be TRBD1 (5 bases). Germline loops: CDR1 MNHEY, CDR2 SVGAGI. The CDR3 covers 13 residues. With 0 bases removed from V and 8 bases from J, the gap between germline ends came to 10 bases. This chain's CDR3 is CASSYSMAGEAFF. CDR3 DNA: TGTGCCAGCAGTTACTCGATGGCAGGGGAAGCTTTCTTT.

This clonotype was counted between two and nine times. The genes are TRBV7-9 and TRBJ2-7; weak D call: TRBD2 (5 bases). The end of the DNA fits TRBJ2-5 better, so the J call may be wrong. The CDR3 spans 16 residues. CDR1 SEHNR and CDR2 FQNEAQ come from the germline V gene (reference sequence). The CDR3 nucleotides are TGTGCCAGCAGCGCCAACCTCGGGGATGGACGAGAGACCCAGTACTTC. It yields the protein CASSANLGDGRETQYF.

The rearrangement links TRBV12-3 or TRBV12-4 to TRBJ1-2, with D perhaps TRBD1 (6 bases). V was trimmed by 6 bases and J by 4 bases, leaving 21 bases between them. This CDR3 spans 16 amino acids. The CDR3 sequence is CASSLARAGVAYGYTF. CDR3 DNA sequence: TGTGCCAGCAGCCTGGCCCGGGCAGGGGTGGCCTATGGCTACACCTTC.

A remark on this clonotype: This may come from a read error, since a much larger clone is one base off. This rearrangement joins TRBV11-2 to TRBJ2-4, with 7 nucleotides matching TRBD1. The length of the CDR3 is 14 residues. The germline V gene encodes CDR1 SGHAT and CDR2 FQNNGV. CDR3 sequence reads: CDSSSLQGKNIQYF. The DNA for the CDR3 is TGTGACAGCAGCTCCCTACAGGGGAAAAACATTCAGTACTTC.

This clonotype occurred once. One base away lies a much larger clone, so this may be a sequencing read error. The CDR3 DNA follows: TGTGCCAGCAGTTTCGCGGCGGTCTACAATGAGCAGTTCTTC. This encodes CASSFAAVYNEQFF. J is TRBJ2-1 and V is TRBV12-3 or TRBV12-4; no clear D gene. The ends were cut back, 3 bases at V and 3 bases at J, with 9 bases in the middle. The CDR3 has 14 amino acids.

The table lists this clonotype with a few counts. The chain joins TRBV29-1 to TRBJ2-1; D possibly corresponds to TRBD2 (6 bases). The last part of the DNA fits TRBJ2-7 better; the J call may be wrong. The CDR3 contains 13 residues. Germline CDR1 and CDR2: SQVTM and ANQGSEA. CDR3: CSVEVGLYNEQYF. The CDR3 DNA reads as TGCAGCGTTGAAGTGGGACTCTACAATGAGCAGTACTTC.